This TCR beta chain was recovered during a study of blood T cell repertoires in COVID-19. Across the study: T cells, B-cell-depleted T cells, or PBMCs provided the cDNA or gDNA that served as material.

In the original analysis: Amplifying reference gene primers gave estimates of nucleated cell counts. Using immunoSEQ multiplex PCR, the repertoire was profiled, and TCRdb retains in-frame clones only, with some absent. V, J and clone size reflect that table, while D and trimming were determined from the DNA. This sample has 130,000 to 150,000 clones, with around 81% found just once. Per the germline V gene, CDR1 is SGHTA and CDR2 is FQGTGA. The CDR3 is made up of 15 amino acids. Trimming removed 5 bases at V and 6 bases at J, with 16 bases between. The chain is built from TRBV7-3 and TRBJ2-2; possible D gene TRBD2, 7 bases. Input material: peripheral blood. This clonotype was obtained from a human donor with acute or convalescent COVID-19. The donor label of this sample is uncertain. The CDR3 loop is CASSTQGGLPGELFF. DNA of the CDR3: TGTGCCAGCAGCACACAGGGAGGGTTGCCCGGGGAGCTGTTTTTT.